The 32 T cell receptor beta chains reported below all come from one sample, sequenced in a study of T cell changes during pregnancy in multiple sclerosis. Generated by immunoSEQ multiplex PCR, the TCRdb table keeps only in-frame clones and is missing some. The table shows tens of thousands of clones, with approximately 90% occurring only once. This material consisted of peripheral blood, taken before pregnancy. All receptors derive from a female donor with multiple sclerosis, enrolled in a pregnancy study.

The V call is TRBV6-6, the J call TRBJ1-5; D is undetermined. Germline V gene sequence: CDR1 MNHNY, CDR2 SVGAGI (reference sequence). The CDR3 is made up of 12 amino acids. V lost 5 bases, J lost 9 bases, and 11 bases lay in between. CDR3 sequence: CASSTPSGPQHF. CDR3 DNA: TGTGCCAGCAGTACCCCTAGTGGGCCCCAGCATTTT.

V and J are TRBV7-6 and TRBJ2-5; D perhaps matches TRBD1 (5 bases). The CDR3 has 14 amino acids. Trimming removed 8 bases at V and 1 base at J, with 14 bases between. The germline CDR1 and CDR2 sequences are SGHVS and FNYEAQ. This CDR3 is CASDQGWAQETQYF. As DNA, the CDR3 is TGTGCCAGCGATCAGGGATGGGCCCAAGAGACCCAGTACTTC.

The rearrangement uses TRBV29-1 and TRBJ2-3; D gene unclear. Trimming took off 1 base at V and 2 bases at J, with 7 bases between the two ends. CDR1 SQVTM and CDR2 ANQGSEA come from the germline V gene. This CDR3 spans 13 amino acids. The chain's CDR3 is CSVEVLVTDTQYF. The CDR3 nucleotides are TGCAGCGTTGAAGTGCTAGTCACAGATACGCAGTATTTT.

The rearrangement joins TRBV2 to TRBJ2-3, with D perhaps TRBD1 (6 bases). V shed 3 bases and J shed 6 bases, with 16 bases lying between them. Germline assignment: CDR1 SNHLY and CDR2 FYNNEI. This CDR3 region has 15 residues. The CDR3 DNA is TGTGCCAGCAGTGATGACAGGAATTATGGTGATACGCAGTATTTT. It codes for CASSDDRNYGDTQYF.

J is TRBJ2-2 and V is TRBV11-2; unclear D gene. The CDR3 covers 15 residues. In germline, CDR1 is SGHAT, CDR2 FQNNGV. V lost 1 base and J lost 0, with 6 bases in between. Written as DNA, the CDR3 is TGTGCCAGCAGCTTAGGGCTTCCGAACACCGGGGAGCTGTTTTTT. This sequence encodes CASSLGLPNTGELFF.

This CDR3 reads CAISESRRGPMNTEAFF. In nucleotides, the CDR3 is TGTGCCATCAGTGAGTCGAGGAGGGGGCCTATGAACACTGAAGCTTTCTTT. The chain joins TRBV10-3 to TRBJ1-1, with TRBD1 matching 7 bases. This CDR3 has 17 residues. Germline values: CDR1 ENHRY, CDR2 SYGVKD. The trim removed 0 bases at V and 0 bases at J, leaving 7 bases unmatched.

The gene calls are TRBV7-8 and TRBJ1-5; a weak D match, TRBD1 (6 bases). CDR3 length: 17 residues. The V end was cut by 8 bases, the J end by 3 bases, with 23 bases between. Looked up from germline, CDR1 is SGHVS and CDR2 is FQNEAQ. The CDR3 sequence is CASHPGGGQVVNQPQHF. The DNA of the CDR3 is TGTGCCAGCCACCCTGGGGGGGGGCAGGTCGTCAATCAGCCCCAGCATTTT.

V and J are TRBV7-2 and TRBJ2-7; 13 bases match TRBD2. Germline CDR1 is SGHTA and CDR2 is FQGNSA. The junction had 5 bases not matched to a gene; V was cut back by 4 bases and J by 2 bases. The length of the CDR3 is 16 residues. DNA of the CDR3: TGTGCCAGCAGCTCCCGGACTAGCGGGAGCCCCTACGAGCAGTACTTC. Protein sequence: CASSSRTSGSPYEQYF.

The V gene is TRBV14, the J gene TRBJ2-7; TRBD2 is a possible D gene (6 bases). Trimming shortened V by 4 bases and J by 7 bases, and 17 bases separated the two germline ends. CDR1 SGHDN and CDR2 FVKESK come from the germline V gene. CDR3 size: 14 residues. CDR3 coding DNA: TGTGCCAGCAGCCTTGGACTACCCGGGCGTGAGCAGTACTTC. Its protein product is CASSLGLPGREQYF. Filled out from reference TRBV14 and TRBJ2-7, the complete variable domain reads EAGVTQFPSHSVIEKGQTVTLRCDPISGHDNLYWYRRVMGKEIKFLLHFVKESKQDESGMPNNRFLAERTGGTYSTLKVQPAELEDSGVYFCASSLGLPGREQYFGPGTRLTVT.

As DNA, the CDR3 is TGTGCCAGCAGACTAGCGGAGCACAGCAATGAGCAGTTCTTC. It is translated as CASRLAEHSNEQFF. The chain links TRBV6-4 to TRBJ2-1; the match to TRBD2 covers 8 bases. Trimming cost V 6 bases and J 6 bases; bases outside gene matches: 7. CDR1 and CDR2 from the germline V gene are MRHNA and SNTAGT. The CDR3 sequence is 14 residues long.

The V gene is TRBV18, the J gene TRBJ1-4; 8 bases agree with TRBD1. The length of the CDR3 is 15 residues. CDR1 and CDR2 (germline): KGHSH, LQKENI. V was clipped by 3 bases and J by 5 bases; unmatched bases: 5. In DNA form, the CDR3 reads TGTGCCAGCTCACCGCGGACAGGGATCAATGAAAAACTGTTTTTT. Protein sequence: CASSPRTGINEKLFF.

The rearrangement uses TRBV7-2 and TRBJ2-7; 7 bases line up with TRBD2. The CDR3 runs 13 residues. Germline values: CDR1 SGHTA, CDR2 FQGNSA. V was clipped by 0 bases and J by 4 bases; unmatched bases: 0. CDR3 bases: TGTGCCAGCAGCTTAGCGCGGGAGTACGAGCAGTACTTC. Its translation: CASSLAREYEQYF.

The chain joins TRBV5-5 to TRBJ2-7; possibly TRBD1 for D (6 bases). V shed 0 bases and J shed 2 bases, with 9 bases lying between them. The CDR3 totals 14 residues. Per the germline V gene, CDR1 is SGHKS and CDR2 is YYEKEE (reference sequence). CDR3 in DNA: TGTGCCAGCAGCTTGGGACAGGCACCCTACGAGCAGTACTTC. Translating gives CASSLGQAPYEQYF.

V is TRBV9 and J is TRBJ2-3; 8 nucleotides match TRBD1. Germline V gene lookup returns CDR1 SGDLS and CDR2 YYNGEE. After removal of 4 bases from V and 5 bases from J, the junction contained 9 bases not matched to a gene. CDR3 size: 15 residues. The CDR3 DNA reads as TGTGCCAGCAGCCCCGGCCCAGGGGGCATAGATACGCAGTATTTT. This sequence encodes CASSPGPGGIDTQYF.

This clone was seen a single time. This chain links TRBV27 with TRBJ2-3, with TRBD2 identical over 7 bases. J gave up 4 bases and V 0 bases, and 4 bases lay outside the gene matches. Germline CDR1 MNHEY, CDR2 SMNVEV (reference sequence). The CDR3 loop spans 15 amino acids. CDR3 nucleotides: TGTGCCAGCAGTTTATCGGGCGGGAGCCCAGATACGCAGTATTTT. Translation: CASSLSGGSPDTQYF.

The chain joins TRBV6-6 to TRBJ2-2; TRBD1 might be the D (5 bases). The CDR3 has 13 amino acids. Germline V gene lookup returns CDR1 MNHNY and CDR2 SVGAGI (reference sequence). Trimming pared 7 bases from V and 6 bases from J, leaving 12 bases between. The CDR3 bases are TGTGCCAGCACCGCCCTAGGGGCCGGGGAGCTGTTTTTT. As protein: CASTALGAGELFF.

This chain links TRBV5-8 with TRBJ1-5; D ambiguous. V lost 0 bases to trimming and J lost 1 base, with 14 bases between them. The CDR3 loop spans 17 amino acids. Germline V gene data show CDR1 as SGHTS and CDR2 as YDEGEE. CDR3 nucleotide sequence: TGTGCCAGCAGCTTGGGCTCTCGGGGTATGAGCAATCAGCCCCAGCATTTT. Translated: CASSLGSRGMSNQPQHF.

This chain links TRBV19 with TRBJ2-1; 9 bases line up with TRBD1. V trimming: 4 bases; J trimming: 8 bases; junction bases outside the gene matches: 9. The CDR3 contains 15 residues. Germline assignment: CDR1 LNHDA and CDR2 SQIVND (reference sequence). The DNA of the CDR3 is TGTGCCAGTAGTACTACCGGGACAGGGTATGATGAGCAGTTCTTC. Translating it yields CASSTTGTGYDEQFF.

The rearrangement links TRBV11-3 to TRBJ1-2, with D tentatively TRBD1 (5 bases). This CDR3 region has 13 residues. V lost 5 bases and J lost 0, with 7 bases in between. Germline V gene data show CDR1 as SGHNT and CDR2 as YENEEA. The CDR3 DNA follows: TGTGCCAGCAGCCCCAGGGCTAACTATGGCTACACCTTC. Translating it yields CASSPRANYGYTF. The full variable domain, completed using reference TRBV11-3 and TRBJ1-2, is EAGVVQSPRYKIIEKKQPVAFWCNPISGHNTLYWYLQNLGQGPELLIRYENEEAVDDSQLPKDRFSAERLKGVDSTLKIQPAELGDSAVYLCASSPRANYGYTFGSGTRLTVV.

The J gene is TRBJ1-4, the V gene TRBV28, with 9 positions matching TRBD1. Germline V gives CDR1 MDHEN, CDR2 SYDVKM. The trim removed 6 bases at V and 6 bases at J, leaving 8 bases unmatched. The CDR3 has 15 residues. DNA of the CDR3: TGTGCCAGCAGCCCCTTCCGGGACAGGGATGAAAAACTGTTTTTT. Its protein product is CASSPFRDRDEKLFF.

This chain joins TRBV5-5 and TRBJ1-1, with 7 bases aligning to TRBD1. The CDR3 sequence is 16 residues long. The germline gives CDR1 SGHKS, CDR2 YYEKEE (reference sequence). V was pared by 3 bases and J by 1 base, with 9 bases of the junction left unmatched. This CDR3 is CASSSLPDRWNTEAFF. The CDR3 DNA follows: TGTGCCAGCAGCTCTCTTCCGGACAGGTGGAACACTGAAGCTTTCTTT.

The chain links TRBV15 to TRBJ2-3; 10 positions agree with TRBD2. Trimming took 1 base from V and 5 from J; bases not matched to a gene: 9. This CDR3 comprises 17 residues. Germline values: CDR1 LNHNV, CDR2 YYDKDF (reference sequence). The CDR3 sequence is CATSRGSLAGDGDTQYF. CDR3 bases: TGTGCCACCAGCAGAGGATCCCTAGCGGGAGATGGAGATACGCAGTATTTT.

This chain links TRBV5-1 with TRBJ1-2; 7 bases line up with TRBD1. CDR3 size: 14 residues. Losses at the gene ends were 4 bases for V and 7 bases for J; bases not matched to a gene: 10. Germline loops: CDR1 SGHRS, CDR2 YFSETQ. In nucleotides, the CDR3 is TGCGCCAGCAGCCCGGTGACAGGGCCTTCTGGCTACACCTTC. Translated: CASSPVTGPSGYTF.

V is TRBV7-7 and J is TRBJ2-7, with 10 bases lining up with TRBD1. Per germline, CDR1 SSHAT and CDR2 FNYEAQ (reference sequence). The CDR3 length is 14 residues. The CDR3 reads CASSPGTGDHEQYF. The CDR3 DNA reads TGTGCTAGCTCCCCCGGGACAGGGGATCACGAGCAGTACTTC.

The CDR3 region has the DNA TGCGCCAGCAGCCAAGAGGGAGGGCCCTACGAGCAGTACTTC. The encoded protein is CASSQEGGPYEQYF. This chain uses TRBV4-1 with TRBJ2-7; TRBD2 matches 7 bases. With V trimmed by 0 bases and J by 2 bases, 1 base remained unmatched. Germline V gene lookup returns CDR1 MGHRA and CDR2 YSYEKL. This CDR3 is built from 14 residues.

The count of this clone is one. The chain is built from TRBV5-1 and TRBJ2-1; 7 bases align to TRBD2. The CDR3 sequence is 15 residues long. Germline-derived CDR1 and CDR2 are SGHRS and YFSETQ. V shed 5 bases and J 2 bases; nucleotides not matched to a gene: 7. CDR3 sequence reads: CASRLADNPYNEQFF. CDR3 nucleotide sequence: TGCGCCAGCAGGCTAGCGGATAACCCCTACAATGAGCAGTTCTTC.

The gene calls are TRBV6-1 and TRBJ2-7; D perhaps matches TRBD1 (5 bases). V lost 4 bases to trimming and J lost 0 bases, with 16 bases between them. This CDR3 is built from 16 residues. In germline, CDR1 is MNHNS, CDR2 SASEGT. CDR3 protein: CASSGRQNSNSYEQYF. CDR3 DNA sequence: TGTGCCAGCAGTGGGAGACAGAATTCTAACTCCTACGAGCAGTACTTC.

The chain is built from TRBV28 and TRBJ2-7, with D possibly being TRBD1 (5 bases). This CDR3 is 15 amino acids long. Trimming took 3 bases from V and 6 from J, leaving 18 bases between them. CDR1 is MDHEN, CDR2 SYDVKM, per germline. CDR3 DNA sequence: TGTGCCAGCAGTTTCCCTCCTCAGGGTCGGCGCGAGCAGTACTTC. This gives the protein CASSFPPQGRREQYF.

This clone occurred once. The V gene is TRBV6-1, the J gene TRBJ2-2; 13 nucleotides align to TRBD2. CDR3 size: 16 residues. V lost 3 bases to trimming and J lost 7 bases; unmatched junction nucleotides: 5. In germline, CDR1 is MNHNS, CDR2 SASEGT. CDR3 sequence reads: CASSETSGRPFGELFF. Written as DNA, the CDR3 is TGTGCCAGCAGTGAGACTAGCGGGAGGCCCTTCGGGGAGCTGTTTTTT.

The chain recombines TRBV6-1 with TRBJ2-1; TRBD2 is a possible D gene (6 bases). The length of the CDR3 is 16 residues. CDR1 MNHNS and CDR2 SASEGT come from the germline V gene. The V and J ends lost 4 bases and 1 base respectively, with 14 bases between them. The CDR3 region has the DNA TGTGCCAGCAGTGGAAGACTAGTTTTGTCCTACAATGAGCAGTTCTTC. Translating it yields CASSGRLVLSYNEQFF.

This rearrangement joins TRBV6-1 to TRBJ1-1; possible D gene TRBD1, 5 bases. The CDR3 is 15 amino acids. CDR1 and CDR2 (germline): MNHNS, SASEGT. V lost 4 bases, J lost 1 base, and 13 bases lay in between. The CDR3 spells CASSVEGTSNTEAFF. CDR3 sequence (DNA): TGTGCCAGCAGTGTGGAGGGGACGTCGAACACTGAAGCTTTCTTT.

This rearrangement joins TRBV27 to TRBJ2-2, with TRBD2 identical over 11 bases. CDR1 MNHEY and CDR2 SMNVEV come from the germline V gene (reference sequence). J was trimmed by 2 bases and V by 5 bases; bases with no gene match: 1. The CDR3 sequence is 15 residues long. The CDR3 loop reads CASSLAGGNTGELFF. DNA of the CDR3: TGTGCCAGCAGTCTAGCGGGAGGCAACACCGGGGAGCTGTTTTTT.